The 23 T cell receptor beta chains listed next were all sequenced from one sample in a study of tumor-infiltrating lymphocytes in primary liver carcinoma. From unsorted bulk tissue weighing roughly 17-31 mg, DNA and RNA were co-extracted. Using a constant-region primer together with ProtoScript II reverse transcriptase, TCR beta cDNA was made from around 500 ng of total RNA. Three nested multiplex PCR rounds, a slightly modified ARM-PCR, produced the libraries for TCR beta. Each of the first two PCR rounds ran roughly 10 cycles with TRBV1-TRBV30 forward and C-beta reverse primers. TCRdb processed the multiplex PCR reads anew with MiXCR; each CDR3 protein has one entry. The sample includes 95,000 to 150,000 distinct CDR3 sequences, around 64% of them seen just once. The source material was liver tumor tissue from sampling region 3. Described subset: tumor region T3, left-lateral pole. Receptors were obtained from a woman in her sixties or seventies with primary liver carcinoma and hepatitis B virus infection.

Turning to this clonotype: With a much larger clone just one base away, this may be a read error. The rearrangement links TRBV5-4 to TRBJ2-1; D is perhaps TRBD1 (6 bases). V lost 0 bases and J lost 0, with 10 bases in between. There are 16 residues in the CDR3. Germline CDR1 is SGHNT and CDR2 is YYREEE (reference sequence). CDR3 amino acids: CASSLGGHSSYNEQFF. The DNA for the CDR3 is TGTGCCAGCAGCTTGGGGGGACATAGCTCCTACAATGAGCAGTTCTTC.

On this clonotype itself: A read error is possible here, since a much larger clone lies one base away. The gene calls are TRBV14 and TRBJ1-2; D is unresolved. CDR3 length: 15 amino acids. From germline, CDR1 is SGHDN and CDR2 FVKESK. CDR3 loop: CDSSQEGRFNYGYTF. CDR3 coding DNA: TGTGACAGCAGCCAAGAAGGCAGATTTAACTATGGCTACACCTTC.

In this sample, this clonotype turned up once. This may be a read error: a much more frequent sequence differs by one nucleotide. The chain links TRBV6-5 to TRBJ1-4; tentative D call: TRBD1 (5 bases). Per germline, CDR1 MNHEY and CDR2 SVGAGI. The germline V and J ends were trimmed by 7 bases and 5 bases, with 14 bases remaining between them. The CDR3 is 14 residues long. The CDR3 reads CASNRAGKNEKLFF. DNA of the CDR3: TGTGCCAGCAATCGGGCAGGGAAGAATGAAAAACTGTTTTTT.

The CDR3 DNA sequence: TGTGCCAGCGGCCGGGACTACTCAAGCCACGAGCAGTACTTC. Encoded protein: CASGRDYSSHEQYF. The gene calls are TRBV11-2 and TRBJ2-7; 7 bases map to TRBD2. The CDR3 spans 14 residues. Trimming removed 8 bases from V and 5 bases from J; junction bases left unmatched: 12. Per germline, CDR1 SGHAT and CDR2 FQNNGV.

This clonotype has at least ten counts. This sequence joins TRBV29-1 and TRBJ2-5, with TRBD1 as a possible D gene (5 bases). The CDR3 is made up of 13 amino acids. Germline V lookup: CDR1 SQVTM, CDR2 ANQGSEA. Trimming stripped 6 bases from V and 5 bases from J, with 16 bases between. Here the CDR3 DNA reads TGCAGCGTCGACAGCCGATCCGGGGAGACCCAGTACTTC. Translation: CSVDSRSGETQYF.

CDR3 nucleotides: TGTGCCATCAGTGAAAGGGACAGAACCACCGGGGAGCTGTTTTTT. It translates to CAISERDRTTGELFF. This chain connects TRBV10-3 to TRBJ2-2; the match to TRBD1 covers 7 bases. CDR3 size: 15 residues. V shed 3 bases, J shed 4 bases, and the junction held 5 bases outside the gene matches. CDR1 ENHRY and CDR2 SYGVKD come from the germline V gene.

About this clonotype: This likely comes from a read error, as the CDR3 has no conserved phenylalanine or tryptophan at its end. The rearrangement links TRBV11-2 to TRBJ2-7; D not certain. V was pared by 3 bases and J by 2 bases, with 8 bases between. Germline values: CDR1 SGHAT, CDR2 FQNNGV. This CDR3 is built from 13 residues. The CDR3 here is CASSLDPAYEQYI. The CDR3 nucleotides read TGTGCCAGCAGCTTGGATCCGGCCTACGAGCAGTACATC.

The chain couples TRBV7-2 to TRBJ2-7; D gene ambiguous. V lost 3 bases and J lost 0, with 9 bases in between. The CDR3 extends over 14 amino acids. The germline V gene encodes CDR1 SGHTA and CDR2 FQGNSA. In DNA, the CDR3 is TGTGCCAGCAGCTTGGGCTGGAGCTCCTACGAGCAGTACTTC. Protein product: CASSLGWSSYEQYF.

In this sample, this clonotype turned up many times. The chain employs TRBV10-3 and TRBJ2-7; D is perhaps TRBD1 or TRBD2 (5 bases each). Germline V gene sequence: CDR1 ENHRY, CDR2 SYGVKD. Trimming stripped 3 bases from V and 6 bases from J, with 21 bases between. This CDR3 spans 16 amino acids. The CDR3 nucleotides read TGTGCCATCAGTGAAACCCAGACTGCCGGGGCTGGCGAGCAGTACTTC. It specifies CAISETQTAGAGEQYF.

CDR3 amino acids: CASSHPWTSSSYEQYF. The CDR3, as DNA: TGTGCCAGCAGTCATCCATGGACATCTAGCTCCTACGAGCAGTACTTC. The chain recombines TRBV4-2 with TRBJ2-7; possibly TRBD1 for D (5 bases). CDR1 is LGHNA, CDR2 YNFKEQ, per germline. The V end lost 6 bases, the J end lost 0 bases, and 18 bases lay between the germline ends. This CDR3 contains 16 residues.

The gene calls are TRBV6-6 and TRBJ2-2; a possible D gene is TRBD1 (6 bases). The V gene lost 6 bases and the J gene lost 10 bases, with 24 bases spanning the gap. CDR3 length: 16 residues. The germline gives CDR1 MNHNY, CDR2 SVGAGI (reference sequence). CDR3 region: CASSQVRGEAVEELFF. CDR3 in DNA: TGTGCCAGCAGCCAAGTCAGGGGCGAGGCGGTCGAGGAGCTGTTTTTT.

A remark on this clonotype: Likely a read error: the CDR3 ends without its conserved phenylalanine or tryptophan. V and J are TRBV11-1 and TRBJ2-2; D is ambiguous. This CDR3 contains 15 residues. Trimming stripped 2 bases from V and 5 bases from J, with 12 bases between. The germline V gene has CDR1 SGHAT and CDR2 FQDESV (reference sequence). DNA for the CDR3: TGTGCCAGCAGCTTATGGGGAAGTCTTACCGGGGAGCTGTTTCTT. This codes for CASSLWGSLTGELFL.

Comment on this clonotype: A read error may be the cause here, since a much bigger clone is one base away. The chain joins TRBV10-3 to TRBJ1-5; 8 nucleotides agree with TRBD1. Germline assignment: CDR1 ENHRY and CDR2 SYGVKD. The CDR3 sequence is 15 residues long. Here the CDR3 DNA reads TGTGCCATCAGTGGGACAGGGAAAGGCAATCAGCCCAAGCATTTT. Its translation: CAISGTGKGNQPKHF.

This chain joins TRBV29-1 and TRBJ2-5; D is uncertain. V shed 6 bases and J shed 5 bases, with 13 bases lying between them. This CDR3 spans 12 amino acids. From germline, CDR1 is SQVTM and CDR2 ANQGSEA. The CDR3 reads CSVLMSSETQYF. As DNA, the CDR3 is TGCAGCGTCCTGATGTCGTCCGAGACCCAGTACTTC.

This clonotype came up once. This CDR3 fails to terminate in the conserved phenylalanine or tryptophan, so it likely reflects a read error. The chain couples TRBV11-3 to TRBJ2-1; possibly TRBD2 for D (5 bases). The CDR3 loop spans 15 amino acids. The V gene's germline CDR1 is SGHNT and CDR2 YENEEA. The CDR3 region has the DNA TGTGGCAGCAGCCCTCGGGGTAGTGGGAACAATGCGCAGTTCCTC. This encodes CGSSPRGSGNNAQFL.

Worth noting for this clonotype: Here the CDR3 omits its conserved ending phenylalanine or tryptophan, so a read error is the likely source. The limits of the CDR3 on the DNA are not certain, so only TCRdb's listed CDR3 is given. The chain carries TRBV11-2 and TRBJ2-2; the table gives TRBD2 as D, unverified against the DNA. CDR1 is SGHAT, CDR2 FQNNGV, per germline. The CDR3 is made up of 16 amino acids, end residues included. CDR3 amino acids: CAGSFRLAGDAGELFL.

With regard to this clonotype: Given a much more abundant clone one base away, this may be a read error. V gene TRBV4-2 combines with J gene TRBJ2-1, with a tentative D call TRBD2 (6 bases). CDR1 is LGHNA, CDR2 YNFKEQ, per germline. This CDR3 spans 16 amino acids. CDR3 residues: CAGSQTRGSGDNEQFF. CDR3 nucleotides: TGTGCCGGCAGCCAGACTAGAGGTAGTGGGGACAATGAGCAGTTCTTC.

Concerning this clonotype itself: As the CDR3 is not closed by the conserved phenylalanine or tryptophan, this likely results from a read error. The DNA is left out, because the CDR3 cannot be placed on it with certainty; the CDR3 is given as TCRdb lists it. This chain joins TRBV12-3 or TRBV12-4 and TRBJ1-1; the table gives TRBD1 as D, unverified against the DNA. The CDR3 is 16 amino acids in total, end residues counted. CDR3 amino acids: CASSLARQPDLTEALL.

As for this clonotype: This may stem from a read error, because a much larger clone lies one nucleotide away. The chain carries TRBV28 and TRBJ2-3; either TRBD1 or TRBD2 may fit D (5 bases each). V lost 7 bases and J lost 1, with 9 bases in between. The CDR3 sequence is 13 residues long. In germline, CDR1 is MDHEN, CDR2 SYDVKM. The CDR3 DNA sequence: TGTGCCAGCAACCAGGGAGGCACAGATACGCAGTATTTT. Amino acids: CASNQGGTDTQYF.

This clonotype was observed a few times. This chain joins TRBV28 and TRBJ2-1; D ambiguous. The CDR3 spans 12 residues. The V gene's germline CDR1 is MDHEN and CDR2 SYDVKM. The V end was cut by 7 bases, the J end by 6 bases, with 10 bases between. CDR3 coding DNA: TGTGCCAGCAAGTCGACAAGCAATGAGCAGTTCTTC. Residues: CASKSTSNEQFF.

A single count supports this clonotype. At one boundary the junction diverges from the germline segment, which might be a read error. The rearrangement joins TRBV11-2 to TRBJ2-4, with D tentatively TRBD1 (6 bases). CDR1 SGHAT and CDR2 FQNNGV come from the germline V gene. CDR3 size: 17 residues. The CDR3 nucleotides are TGTGCCGGCAGCTACCGAGGACAGACGAGGGCCAAAAACATCCAGTACTTC. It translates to CAGSYRGQTRAKNIQYF.

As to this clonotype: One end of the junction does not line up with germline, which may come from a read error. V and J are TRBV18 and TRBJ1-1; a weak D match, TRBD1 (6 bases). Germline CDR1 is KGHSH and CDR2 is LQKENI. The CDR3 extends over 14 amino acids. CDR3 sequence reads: CANSPADRNTEAFF. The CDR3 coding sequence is TGTGCCAACTCACCCGCGGACAGGAACACTGAAGCTTTCTTT.

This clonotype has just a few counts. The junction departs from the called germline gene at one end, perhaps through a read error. Here the CDR3 reads CASSLALGQPYEQYF. For the CDR3, the DNA is TGTGCCAGTAGCTTGGCACTGGGACAGCCCTACGAGCAGTACTTC. The chain is built from TRBV5-5 and TRBJ2-7; TRBD1 matches 7 bases. The CDR3 spans 15 residues. The germline gives CDR1 SGHKS, CDR2 YYEKEE (reference sequence).